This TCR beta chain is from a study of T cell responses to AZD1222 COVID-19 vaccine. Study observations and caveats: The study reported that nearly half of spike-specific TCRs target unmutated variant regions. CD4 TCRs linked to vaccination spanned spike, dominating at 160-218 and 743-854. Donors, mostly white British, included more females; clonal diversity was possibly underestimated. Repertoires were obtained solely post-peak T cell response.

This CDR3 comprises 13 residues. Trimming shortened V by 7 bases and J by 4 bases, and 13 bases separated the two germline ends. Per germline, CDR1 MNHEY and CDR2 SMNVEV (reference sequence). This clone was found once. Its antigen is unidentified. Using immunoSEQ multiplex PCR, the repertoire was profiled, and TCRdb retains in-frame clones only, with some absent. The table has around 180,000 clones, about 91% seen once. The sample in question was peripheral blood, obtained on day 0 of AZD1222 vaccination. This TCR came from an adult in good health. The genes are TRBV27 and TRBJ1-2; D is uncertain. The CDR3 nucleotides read TGTGCCAGCAATCTTTTCGCGACCTATGGCTACACCTTC. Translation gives CASNLFATYGYTF.